Listed here are 14 T cell receptor beta chains from one sample, sequenced in a study of neurological immune-mediated disorders. In TCRdb, the 5' RACE reads were re-called with MiXCR into one record per CDR3 protein. This sample has roughly 50,000 distinct CDR3 sequences; roughly 13% occur once, and the top ten carry approximately 12%. The material sequenced was PBMCs. The receptor set was obtained from a woman aged 60-70 years with HTLV-1-associated myelopathy (HAM/TSP).

At least ten counts were recorded for this clonotype. The rearrangement uses TRBV7-9 and TRBJ1-1; D remains ambiguous. The CDR3 sequence is 13 residues long. In germline, CDR1 is SEHNR, CDR2 FQNEAQ (reference sequence). The germline V and J ends were trimmed by 1 base and 1 base, with 4 bases remaining between them. The DNA of the CDR3 is TGTGCCAGCAGCTTAGACCAGAACACTGAAGCTTTCTTT. It codes for CASSLDQNTEAFF.

Many counts were recorded for this clonotype. The genes are TRBV10-2 and TRBJ2-7; D is possibly TRBD2 (5 bases). CDR3 length: 13 residues. V lost 7 bases to trimming and J lost 7 bases, with 17 bases between them. Germline V gives CDR1 WSHSY, CDR2 SAAADI. CDR3 region: CASTWKEAGEQYF. The CDR3 nucleotides are TGCGCCAGCACCTGGAAGGAGGCGGGTGAGCAGTACTTC.

This clonotype was found a few times. The J gene is TRBJ2-7, the V gene TRBV20-1; 7 bases are a match to TRBD1. Trimming at V came to 1 base and at J to 2 bases, leaving 5 bases not matched to a gene. This CDR3 has 14 residues. The germline V gene has CDR1 DFQATT and CDR2 SNEGSKA (reference sequence). Here the CDR3 DNA reads TGCAGTGCTAGAGGGGACAGTGGGCCCTACGAGCAGTACTTC. Its protein product is CSARGDSGPYEQYF.

Many counts were recorded for this clonotype. This chain links TRBV7-2 with TRBJ2-5, with D possibly being TRBD2 (6 bases). CDR3 length: 15 amino acids. V was shortened by 0 bases and J by 1 base, with 9 bases between the two germline ends. The germline V gene encodes CDR1 SGHTA and CDR2 FQGNSA. CDR3 sequence: CASSLALGGQETQYF. The CDR3 DNA follows: TGTGCCAGCAGCTTAGCGTTGGGGGGCCAAGAGACCCAGTACTTC.

This clonotype was observed at least ten times. In DNA, the CDR3 is TGCGCCAGCAGCGTGGGACAGGGAATCGGTAATGAAAAACTGTTTTTT. Translated, it gives CASSVGQGIGNEKLFF. The chain employs TRBV5-1 and TRBJ1-4; 9 bases are shared with TRBD1. This CDR3 spans 16 amino acids. V lost 4 bases and J lost 4; bases outside the gene matches: 8. CDR1 and CDR2 from the germline V gene are SGHRS and YFSETQ.

This clonotype was counted ten times or more. The V call is TRBV14, the J call TRBJ1-3, with no clear D. Trimming removed 4 bases from V and 2 bases from J, with 9 bases in between. Germline CDR1 SGHDN, CDR2 FVKESK. The CDR3 length is 14 residues. The CDR3 bases are TGTGCCAGCAGCCCCCTGGGCCCTGGAAACACCATATATTTT. This encodes CASSPLGPGNTIYF.

This clonotype was found many times. The CDR3 is CASSLDGHGERDTEAFF. In DNA form, the CDR3 reads TGTGCCAGCAGCTTAGATGGGCATGGGGAGAGGGACACTGAAGCTTTCTTT. This chain uses TRBV11-2 with TRBJ1-1; D remains unclear. V lost 0 bases and J lost 3, with 17 bases in between. Per germline, CDR1 SGHAT and CDR2 FQNNGV. This CDR3 is 17 amino acids long.

Of note for this clonotype: This may come from a read error, since a much larger clone is one base off. The J gene is TRBJ2-4, the V gene TRBV5-1; D may be TRBD1 or TRBD2 (5 bases each). Per germline, CDR1 SGHRS and CDR2 YFSETQ. This CDR3 has 15 amino acids. CDR3 residues: CTSSPNSGGHNIQYF. CDR3 bases: TGCACCAGCAGCCCGAACTCTGGAGGACATAACATTCAGTACTTC.

This clonotype was observed many times. V is TRBV5-1 and J is TRBJ1-1; D not certain. Trimming cost V 0 bases and J 5 bases, with 5 bases left between them. The length of the CDR3 is 12 residues. The germline V gene encodes CDR1 SGHRS and CDR2 YFSETQ. As DNA, the CDR3 is TGCGCCAGCAGCTTGGGCATGACTGAAGCTTTCTTT. Amino acid sequence: CASSLGMTEAFF. Looking up the rest from reference TRBV5-1 and TRBJ1-1 gives the full variable domain: KAGVTQTPRYLIKTRGQQVTLSCSPISGHRSVSWYQQTPGQGLQFLFEYFSETQRNKGNFPGRFSGRQFSNSRSEMNVSTLELGDSALYLCASSLGMTEAFFGQGTRLTVV.

This clonotype is deemed medium-sized. The CDR3 DNA reads TGCAGTGCTAGTTTCACTAGCGTCGACAATGAGCAGTTCTTC. It yields the protein CSASFTSVDNEQFF. This chain links TRBV20-1 with TRBJ2-1; 7 bases line up with TRBD2. With V trimmed by 3 bases and J by 5 bases, 7 bases remained unmatched. The germline gives CDR1 DFQATT, CDR2 SNEGSKA (reference sequence). This CDR3 region has 14 residues.

This clonotype was recorded at least ten times. V and J are TRBV27 and TRBJ2-7; 11 bases align to TRBD2. The germline gives CDR1 MNHEY, CDR2 SMNVEV (reference sequence). This CDR3 comprises 13 residues. Trimming removed 6 bases from V and 7 bases from J; junction bases left unmatched: 5. CDR3 in DNA: TGTGCCAGCAGAGCACTAGCGGGAGTTGAGCAGTACTTC. It translates to CASRALAGVEQYF.

The table lists this clonotype with many counts. The DNA of the CDR3 is TGCGCCAGCAGCTTGATGTCTAGCGGGAGGGCCTCTACCTACGAGCAGTACTTC. It codes for CASSLMSSGRASTYEQYF. The chain carries TRBV5-1 and TRBJ2-7, with TRBD2 matching 12 bases. With 1 base clipped from V and 2 bases from J, the junction kept 10 bases outside the gene matches. There are 18 residues in the CDR3. Germline lookup yields CDR1 SGHRS and CDR2 YFSETQ.

This clonotype came up many times. The rearrangement joins TRBV5-1 to TRBJ2-7; D might be TRBD1 (5 bases). Looked up from germline, CDR1 is SGHRS and CDR2 is YFSETQ. The CDR3 length is 15 residues. V lost 0 bases to trimming and J lost 0 bases, with 10 bases between them. The CDR3 nucleotides read TGCGCCAGCAGCTTGGGACAGACCAGCTCCTACGAGCAGTACTTC. Protein product: CASSLGQTSSYEQYF. Drawing the rest from reference TRBV5-1 and TRBJ2-7, the complete variable domain is KAGVTQTPRYLIKTRGQQVTLSCSPISGHRSVSWYQQTPGQGLQFLFEYFSETQRNKGNFPGRFSGRQFSNSRSEMNVSTLELGDSALYLCASSLGQTSSYEQYFGPGTRLTVT.

This clonotype was picked up many times. The V gene is TRBV5-1, the J gene TRBJ2-1, with TRBD2 matching 7 bases. Germline CDR1 is SGHRS and CDR2 is YFSETQ. V lost 1 base, J lost 2 bases, and 6 bases stayed unmatched. CDR3 length: 16 residues. CDR3 nucleotides: TGCGCCAGCAGCTTGAAGGCTAGCGGAACCTACAATGAGCAGTTCTTC. Amino acids: CASSLKASGTYNEQFF.